This T cell receptor beta chain was obtained from a study of blood T cell repertoires in COVID-19. On the study more broadly: PBMCs, B-cell-depleted T cells, or T cells provided the cDNA or gDNA that made up the material.

This CDR3 has 15 residues. V was clipped by 5 bases and J by 3 bases, with 14 bases between them. Germline V gene data show CDR1 as MNHEY and CDR2 as SVGEGT. Ages ranged from roughly 18 to 100 years, with residence in around 24 US areas. Exposed study participants had met a COVID-19 case within 2 weeks before entry. Only in-frame clones appear in the TCRdb table, and some are missing; sequencing was by immunoSEQ multiplex PCR. The sample shows about 270,000 clones, 91% of them seen only once. The clonotype was recovered from a man between 40 and 49 years old who had been exposed to COVID-19. This chain links TRBV6-2 or TRBV6-3 with TRBJ2-1; D is perhaps TRBD2 (6 bases). Sequences were obtained from PBMCs or T cells enriched from blood (not recorded which). The CDR3 DNA follows: TGTGCCAGCAGTAAGCCGGGACTCCACTACAATGAGCAGTTCTTC. This encodes CASSKPGLHYNEQFF.